This is a list of T cell receptor beta chains from one sample in a study of blood T cell repertoires in COVID-19. This table comes from immunoSEQ multiplex PCR, and its TCRdb copy is limited to in-frame clones, with some not included. The table has over 400,000 clones, about nine tenths seen once; the top ten hold approximately 1.4%. Sequenced material: peripheral blood. Receptor source: a woman younger than 45 with active or convalescent COVID-19. The CDR3 runs from the conserved cysteine through the conserved F or W. Size values are once, few and many counts, or a class for expanded clones, and some rows have none.

V gene,clone size,J gene,CDR3 protein
TRBV3-1/TRBV3-2,-,TRBJ1-2,CASSQEGASGYTF
TRBV10-2,-,TRBJ1-5,CASSGGALNQPQHF
TRBV10-2,-,TRBJ2-3,CASSRPGQGAGTQYF
TRBV4-2,-,TRBJ1-2,CASSQDPHSNYGYTF
TRBV5-1,-,TRBJ1-1,CASSLPGGPEAFF
TRBV7-9,-,TRBJ2-3,CASSLDRGVVADTQYF
TRBV19,many,TRBJ1-6,CASSMVGNSPLHF
TRBV30,once,TRBJ1-4,CAWSVSRGAGEKLFF
TRBV3-1/TRBV3-2,-,TRBJ2-1,CASSQENSNEQFF
TRBV2,-,TRBJ1-2,CASSWTVEGPPVRGYTF
TRBV7-8,-,TRBJ1-1,CASLLSMNTEAFF
TRBV10-3,-,TRBJ1-1,CAISGSDGNTEAFF
TRBV19,many,TRBJ1-1,CASSNRGLEAFF
TRBV7-8,once,TRBJ2-5,CASSLGGSGAETQYF
TRBV5-1,-,TRBJ1-6,CASSGEGGQGASPLHF
TRBV15,-,TRBJ2-2,CATSRDRGLGGELFF
TRBV6-4,-,TRBJ2-1,CASSDREGSYNEQFF
TRBV5-6,-,TRBJ2-7,CASSLGRGSTLYEQYF
TRBV7-9,-,TRBJ2-5,CASSLEGLRKAQYF
TRBV7-8,-,TRBJ2-2,CASSLFGGTGELFF
TRBV27,-,TRBJ1-2,CASSFTRGQSYGYTF
TRBV11-2,-,TRBJ1-2,CASSFLRDNVLANYGYTF
TRBV4-1,few,TRBJ1-5,CASSQGSYNQPQHF
TRBV14,once,TRBJ1-4,CASPGGQGRDEKLFF
TRBV7-9,-,TRBJ2-7,CASSFTGHPASYEQYF
TRBV15,-,TRBJ1-5,CATRRTGESTQPQHF
TRBV25-1,-,TRBJ2-7,CASRLAYEQYF
TRBV27,-,TRBJ2-7,CASSISTGPKIYEQYF
TRBV29-1,-,TRBJ1-2,CSVEVGYGYTF
TRBV5-6,-,TRBJ2-3,CASSREIHTQYF
TRBV9,-,TRBJ1-6,CASSAMGGQSDPPLHF
TRBV19,few,TRBJ1-2,CASSETGRGYGYTF
TRBV12-3/TRBV12-4,-,TRBJ1-1,CASISDRGAEAFF
TRBV6-2/TRBV6-3,-,TRBJ2-1,CASSRESSYNEQFF
TRBV6-1,-,TRBJ1-2,CASSAFHRGTNYGYTF
TRBV2,-,TRBJ1-3,CASSTVFSGNTIYF
TRBV6-1,-,TRBJ2-5,CASSESRYPYQETQYF
TRBV9,-,TRBJ2-1,CASSVGSPWDTAYNEQFF
TRBV6-5,-,TRBJ2-7,CASSYDTGNLDYEQYF
TRBV6-1,-,TRBJ2-7,CASSERSGALSEQYF
TRBV4-2,few,TRBJ2-1,CASSLSLAGGRDEQFF
TRBV7-6,-,TRBJ2-3,CASSLSGTDTQYF
TRBV5-4,-,TRBJ2-7,CASSPLASSYEQYF
TRBV5-6,-,TRBJ2-7,CASSLLLVGQTSYEQYF
TRBV2,-,TRBJ1-5,CASRPREGNQPQHF